This T cell receptor beta chain emerged from a study of regulatory T cells in long-lasting Graves disease. About the research overall: Over 5 years of antithyroid drugs with positive TSH receptor antibodies was taken to mean persistent Graves' disease.

Time point noted: persistent/refractory GD, antithyroid drugs over 5 years with positive TRAb. The TCR library used RNA extracted from PBMCs. Patient provenance is recorded as an endocrinology department in Xi'an, China. Building the TCR beta libraries relied on iRepertoire HTBI primers, and CDR3 regions underwent Arm-PCR. A single record per CDR3 protein comes from TCRdb applying MiXCR to the multiplex PCR reads. The repertoire holds roughly 300,000 distinct CDR3 sequences, 20% to 25% seen once, with approximately 53% in the top ten. V was trimmed by 5 bases and J by 3 bases, leaving 11 bases between them. The CDR3 sequence is 13 residues long. Germline V CDR1 and CDR2: SGHVS, FNYEAQ.

This rearrangement joins TRBV7-6 to TRBJ2-7; no reliable D call. The origin of this receptor is a female donor with Graves disease. Sequencing was performed on peripheral blood mononuclear cells (PBMCs), taken when the disease was refractory, from a patient treated with antithyroid drugs. CDR3 DNA: TGTGCCAGCAGCCCGCCGGGCGTCTACGAGCAGTACTTC. Its translation: CASSPPGVYEQYF.